Listed below are T cell receptor beta chains from one sample, sequenced in a study of vaccination effects on CD4 cells after COVID-19. This table comes from immunoSEQ multiplex PCR, and its TCRdb copy is limited to in-frame clones, with some not included. The sample lists approximately 40,000 clones, 73% seen once, with roughly 33% in the top ten. These receptors' targets are unknown. The starting material was CD4+ T cells from PBMCs cultured with a peptide pool, obtained before COVID-19 vaccination. The source of these receptors is a human donor who had a prior SARS-CoV-2 infection. Each CDR3 is given with its conserved first and last residue. D genes are given only for firm matches. Size is omitted from some rows. Given values are once, few, many or a class for expanded clones.

D gene: NA; CDR3 length: 18; J gene: TRBJ2-6; V gene: TRBV9; clone size: NA; CDR3 protein: CAKGALWDGTCGANVLTF; CDR3 DNA: TGTGCCAAAGGGGCCCTTTGGGACGGTACGTGTGGGGCCAACGTCCTGACTTTC
D gene: TRBD1; CDR3 length: 13; J gene: TRBJ1-2; V gene: TRBV19; clone size: NA; CDR3 protein: CASNEDRDRGYTF; CDR3 DNA: TGTGCCAGTAATGAGGACAGGGACCGGGGCTACACCTTC
D gene: NA; CDR3 length: 13; J gene: TRBJ1-1; V gene: TRBV6-6; clone size: few; CDR3 protein: CASSYGTHREAFF; CDR3 DNA: TGTGCCAGCAGTTATGGGACCCATCGGGAAGCTTTCTTT
D gene: TRBD2; CDR3 length: 16; J gene: TRBJ2-3; V gene: TRBV18; clone size: NA; CDR3 protein: CASSRIAGGTTDTQYF; CDR3 DNA: TGTGCCAGCTCCCGGATAGCGGGGGGGACCACAGATACGCAGTATTTT
D gene: NA; CDR3 length: 15; J gene: TRBJ1-1; V gene: TRBV6-5; clone size: NA; CDR3 protein: CASSYGLTVNTEAFF; CDR3 DNA: TGTGCCAGCAGTTACGGCCTGACGGTGAACACTGAAGCTTTCTTT
D gene: NA; CDR3 length: 18; J gene: TRBJ1-2; V gene: TRBV27; clone size: NA; CDR3 protein: CASSRDPFPGAPNYGYTF; CDR3 DNA: TGTGCCAGCAGTCGGGACCCCTTTCCAGGAGCCCCTAACTATGGCTACACCTTC
D gene: NA; CDR3 length: 19; J gene: TRBJ1-6; V gene: TRBV5-1; clone size: NA; CDR3 protein: CASSSLPPGAGDYNSPLHF; CDR3 DNA: TGCGCCAGCAGCTCGCTCCCCCCCGGCGCAGGAGATTATAATTCACCCCTCCACTTT
D gene: NA; CDR3 length: 15; J gene: TRBJ2-7; V gene: TRBV7-9; clone size: NA; CDR3 protein: CASSLYEGSSYEQYF; CDR3 DNA: TGTGCCAGCAGCTTATATGAAGGCAGCTCCTACGAGCAGTACTTC
D gene: NA; CDR3 length: 13; J gene: TRBJ2-5; V gene: TRBV6-5; clone size: NA; CDR3 protein: CASSIEGPQTQYF; CDR3 DNA: TGTGCCAGCAGTATCGAGGGGCCGCAGACCCAGTACTTC
D gene: NA; CDR3 length: 14; J gene: TRBJ2-2; V gene: TRBV30; clone size: NA; CDR3 protein: CAWSANIYTGELFF; CDR3 DNA: TGTGCCTGGAGTGCGAATATATACACCGGGGAGCTGTTTTTT
D gene: TRBD1; CDR3 length: 13; J gene: TRBJ1-6; V gene: TRBV2; clone size: NA; CDR3 protein: CASRGQVTSPLHF; CDR3 DNA: TGTGCCAGCAGGGGACAGGTTACATCACCCCTCCACTTT
D gene: NA; CDR3 length: 12; J gene: TRBJ1-5; V gene: TRBV12-3/TRBV12-4; clone size: few; CDR3 protein: CASSLRDQPQHF; CDR3 DNA: TGTGCCAGCAGTCTCCGGGATCAGCCCCAGCATTTT
D gene: NA; CDR3 length: 15; J gene: TRBJ2-7; V gene: TRBV5-1; clone size: NA; CDR3 protein: CASSPGQTPYYEQYF; CDR3 DNA: TGCGCCAGCAGCCCCGGACAGACCCCTTACTACGAGCAGTACTTC
D gene: TRBD2; CDR3 length: 14; J gene: TRBJ2-1; V gene: TRBV19; clone size: NA; CDR3 protein: CASSIGLESSEQFF; CDR3 DNA: TGTGCCAGTAGTATCGGACTAGAATCGTCTGAGCAGTTCTTC
D gene: NA; CDR3 length: 13; J gene: TRBJ1-5; V gene: TRBV3-1/TRBV3-2; clone size: NA; CDR3 protein: CASSFLGNQPQHF; CDR3 DNA: TGTGCCAGTAGTTTTTTGGGCAATCAGCCCCAGCATTTT
D gene: NA; CDR3 length: 16; J gene: TRBJ1-2; V gene: TRBV21-1; clone size: NA; CDR3 protein: CASAIRRDRGPYGYTF; CDR3 DNA: TGTGCCAGCGCAATCCGGAGGGACAGGGGGCCCTATGGCTACACCTTC
D gene: NA; CDR3 length: 17; J gene: TRBJ2-7; V gene: TRBV21-1; clone size: NA; CDR3 protein: CASSKKCSGRSSYEQYF; CDR3 DNA: TGTGCCAGCAGCAAAAAGTGTAGCGGCCGTAGCTCCTACGAGCAGTACTTC
D gene: NA; CDR3 length: 15; J gene: TRBJ1-6; V gene: TRBV5-4; clone size: medium-sized; CDR3 protein: CASSLWQGTNSPLHF; CDR3 DNA: TGTGCCAGCAGCTTGTGGCAGGGGACAAATTCACCCCTCCACTTT
D gene: TRBD1; CDR3 length: 15; J gene: TRBJ1-3; V gene: TRBV7-9; clone size: NA; CDR3 protein: CASSRTGNSGNTIYF; CDR3 DNA: TGTGCCAGCAGCAGGACAGGCAACTCTGGAAACACCATATATTTT
D gene: NA; CDR3 length: 15; J gene: TRBJ2-7; V gene: TRBV4-2; clone size: NA; CDR3 protein: CASSQDQYRRTEQYF; CDR3 DNA: TGTGCCAGCAGCCAAGATCAGTACCGGCGGACCGAGCAGTACTTC
D gene: TRBD2; CDR3 length: 17; J gene: TRBJ2-1; V gene: TRBV9; clone size: NA; CDR3 protein: CASSPYSTSGTYNEQFF; CDR3 DNA: TGTGCCAGCAGCCCATACTCGACTAGCGGGACCTACAATGAGCAGTTCTTC
D gene: TRBD1; CDR3 length: 20; J gene: TRBJ1-3; V gene: TRBV19; clone size: once; CDR3 protein: CASSTRIKDRAGSSGNTIYF; CDR3 DNA: TGTGCCAGTAGTACCCGAATTAAGGACAGGGCGGGTAGCTCTGGAAACACCATATATTTT
D gene: TRBD2; CDR3 length: 16; J gene: TRBJ2-1; V gene: TRBV3-1/TRBV3-2; clone size: NA; CDR3 protein: CASSQARTSGKDEQFF; CDR3 DNA: TGTGCCAGCAGCCAAGCCCGGACTAGCGGGAAGGATGAGCAGTTCTTC
D gene: NA; CDR3 length: 13; J gene: TRBJ2-5; V gene: TRBV12-5; clone size: few; CDR3 protein: CASGPRTQETQYF; CDR3 DNA: TGTGCTAGTGGCCCCCGGACACAAGAGACCCAGTACTTC
D gene: NA; CDR3 length: 17; J gene: TRBJ1-5; V gene: TRBV19; clone size: NA; CDR3 protein: CASSLFRSVQGYQPQHF; CDR3 DNA: TGTGCCAGTAGTCTTTTCAGGTCCGTTCAGGGGTATCAGCCCCAGCATTTT
D gene: TRBD2; CDR3 length: 18; J gene: TRBJ2-5; V gene: TRBV19; clone size: once; CDR3 protein: CASSTMTSGGLRGETQYF; CDR3 DNA: TGTGCCAGTAGTACAATGACTAGCGGGGGGCTTCGGGGAGAGACCCAGTACTTC
D gene: TRBD1; CDR3 length: 14; J gene: TRBJ1-4; V gene: TRBV30; clone size: once; CDR3 protein: CAWSGGQAQGAVFF; CDR3 DNA: TGTGCCTGGAGTGGGGGACAGGCTCAGGGCGCTGTGTTTTTT
D gene: NA; CDR3 length: 15; J gene: TRBJ2-7; V gene: TRBV19; clone size: few; CDR3 protein: CASRSPKQGSYEQYF; CDR3 DNA: TGTGCCAGTAGAAGCCCGAAACAGGGATCCTACGAGCAGTACTTC
D gene: TRBD2; CDR3 length: 15; J gene: TRBJ2-5; V gene: TRBV19; clone size: NA; CDR3 protein: CASSGGLAGEETQYF; CDR3 DNA: TGTGCCAGTAGTGGGGGCCTAGCGGGCGAAGAGACCCAGTACTTC
D gene: NA; CDR3 length: 14; J gene: TRBJ2-2; V gene: TRBV10-3; clone size: NA; CDR3 protein: CAIRQLANTGELFF; CDR3 DNA: TGTGCCATCAGACAGCTCGCGAACACCGGGGAGCTGTTTTTT
D gene: NA; CDR3 length: 14; J gene: TRBJ1-2; V gene: TRBV2; clone size: NA; CDR3 protein: CASLPVITLYGYTF; CDR3 DNA: TGTGCCAGCTTACCCGTGATAACCCTTTATGGCTACACCTTC
D gene: NA; CDR3 length: 15; J gene: TRBJ2-1; V gene: TRBV2; clone size: NA; CDR3 protein: CATMPGLTMNNEQFF; CDR3 DNA: TGTGCCACCATGCCGGGACTCACCATGAACAATGAGCAGTTCTTC
D gene: NA; CDR3 length: 15; J gene: TRBJ2-1; V gene: TRBV7-3; clone size: once; CDR3 protein: CASSQTDSANNEQFF; CDR3 DNA: TGTGCCAGCAGCCAAACGGACAGCGCCAACAATGAGCAGTTCTTC
D gene: TRBD2; CDR3 length: 16; J gene: TRBJ2-7; V gene: TRBV6-5; clone size: once; CDR3 protein: CASSYSGTSGDYEQYF; CDR3 DNA: TGTGCCAGCAGTTACTCGGGGACTAGCGGGGACTACGAGCAGTACTTC
D gene: NA; CDR3 length: 14; J gene: TRBJ2-3; V gene: TRBV2; clone size: few; CDR3 protein: CASRLQPNTDTQYF; CDR3 DNA: TGTGCCAGCCGACTCCAGCCTAACACAGATACGCAGTATTTT
D gene: TRBD2; CDR3 length: 15; J gene: TRBJ2-3; V gene: TRBV2; clone size: few; CDR3 protein: CASTSLAVRTDTQYF; CDR3 DNA: TGTGCCAGCACGTCACTAGCGGTTCGCACAGATACGCAGTATTTT
D gene: NA; CDR3 length: 14; J gene: TRBJ2-7; V gene: TRBV4-1; clone size: few; CDR3 protein: CASSQVFVPYEQYF; CDR3 DNA: TGCGCCAGCAGCCAAGTTTTTGTTCCCTACGAGCAGTACTTC
D gene: NA; CDR3 length: 12; J gene: TRBJ2-5; V gene: TRBV7-2; clone size: NA; CDR3 protein: CASSLVRETQYF; CDR3 DNA: TGTGCCAGCAGCTTAGTTAGGGAGACCCAGTACTTC
D gene: NA; CDR3 length: 16; J gene: TRBJ2-2; V gene: TRBV7-9; clone size: NA; CDR3 protein: CASSFWPNGGTGELFF; CDR3 DNA: TGTGCCAGCAGCTTTTGGCCCAACGGGGGCACCGGGGAGCTGTTTTTT
D gene: NA; CDR3 length: 14; J gene: TRBJ2-3; V gene: TRBV7-3; clone size: NA; CDR3 protein: CASSLTPSTDTQYF; CDR3 DNA: TGTGCCAGCAGCTTAACCCCTAGCACAGATACGCAGTATTTT
D gene: NA; CDR3 length: 13; J gene: TRBJ1-2; V gene: TRBV15; clone size: NA; CDR3 protein: CATSRDPGFGYTF; CDR3 DNA: TGTGCCACCAGCAGAGATCCGGGCTTCGGCTACACCTTC
D gene: NA; CDR3 length: 16; J gene: TRBJ2-2; V gene: TRBV2; clone size: NA; CDR3 protein: CASSQILAVNTGELFF; CDR3 DNA: TGTGCCAGCAGTCAAATACTAGCAGTTAACACCGGGGAGCTGTTTTTT
D gene: NA; CDR3 length: 15; J gene: TRBJ2-1; V gene: TRBV10-3; clone size: NA; CDR3 protein: CAISATGSSYNEQFF; CDR3 DNA: TGTGCCATCAGTGCGACAGGTAGCTCCTACAATGAGCAGTTCTTC
D gene: NA; CDR3 length: 14; J gene: TRBJ1-5; V gene: TRBV7-9; clone size: NA; CDR3 protein: CASSSSHSNQPQHF; CDR3 DNA: TGTGCCAGCAGCTCCTCTCATAGCAATCAGCCCCAGCATTTT
D gene: TRBD2; CDR3 length: 15; J gene: TRBJ2-1; V gene: TRBV11-3; clone size: NA; CDR3 protein: CASSLGLAGYNEQFF; CDR3 DNA: TGTGCCAGCAGCTTAGGACTAGCGGGATACAATGAGCAGTTCTTC
D gene: TRBD2; CDR3 length: 16; J gene: TRBJ2-1; V gene: TRBV4-3; clone size: NA; CDR3 protein: CASSTGTSNTYNEQFF; CDR3 DNA: TGCGCCAGCAGCACCGGGACTAGCAACACCTACAATGAGCAGTTCTTC
D gene: NA; CDR3 length: 12; J gene: TRBJ2-3; V gene: TRBV10-3; clone size: NA; CDR3 protein: CAISGLGWTQYF; CDR3 DNA: TGTGCCATCTCTGGACTGGGGTGGACGCAGTATTTT
D gene: NA; CDR3 length: 14; J gene: TRBJ2-7; V gene: TRBV5-6; clone size: NA; CDR3 protein: CASSPLDSSYEQYF; CDR3 DNA: TGTGCCAGCAGCCCCCTGGACAGTTCCTACGAGCAGTACTTC
D gene: NA; CDR3 length: 14; J gene: TRBJ1-4; V gene: TRBV27; clone size: NA; CDR3 protein: CASRAVGGGEKLFF; CDR3 DNA: TGTGCCAGCAGAGCGGTGGGGGGGGGAGAAAAACTGTTTTTT
D gene: NA; CDR3 length: 17; J gene: TRBJ2-2; V gene: TRBV27; clone size: NA; CDR3 protein: CASSAYLDRVNTGELFF; CDR3 DNA: TGTGCCAGCAGTGCCTATCTCGACAGAGTGAACACCGGGGAGCTGTTTTTT
D gene: TRBD2; CDR3 length: 15; J gene: TRBJ2-1; V gene: TRBV30; clone size: NA; CDR3 protein: CAWSVGSGAYNEQFF; CDR3 DNA: TGTGCCTGGAGTGTGGGTAGCGGGGCCTACAATGAGCAGTTCTTC
D gene: TRBD1; CDR3 length: 14; J gene: TRBJ1-2; V gene: TRBV29-1; clone size: NA; CDR3 protein: CSVDRQGVGYGYTF; CDR3 DNA: TGCAGCGTGGACAGACAGGGAGTCGGGTATGGCTACACCTTC
D gene: NA; CDR3 length: 14; J gene: TRBJ1-5; V gene: TRBV3-1/TRBV3-2; clone size: NA; CDR3 protein: CASSQDGGPQPQHF; CDR3 DNA: TGTGCCAGCAGCCAAGACGGAGGACCGCAGCCCCAGCATTTT
D gene: NA; CDR3 length: 17; J gene: TRBJ2-7; V gene: TRBV19; clone size: few; CDR3 protein: CASTHQAGADTTYEQYF; CDR3 DNA: TGTGCCAGTACCCATCAGGCGGGGGCCGACACCACCTACGAGCAGTACTTC
D gene: TRBD1; CDR3 length: 14; J gene: TRBJ1-2; V gene: TRBV19; clone size: NA; CDR3 protein: CASSRRGTGFGYTF; CDR3 DNA: TGTGCCAGTAGTAGGAGGGGGACAGGGTTTGGCTACACCTTC